The clone carrying this TCR beta chain has just a few counts. The antigen is not known. This sample stems from a study of cytomegalovirus exposure and HLA in healthy donors. Study-wide background: The early release's HLA-typed donors yielded 65 million to 85 million unique TCRs. Within the Caucasian-associated ancestry cluster were 81% of the 398 genotyped donors. Findings of the study overall: According to an earlier analysis, most TCR beta V segments yielded productive rearrangements about 90% or about 30% of the time. Clonal expansion was found to be greater in HLA-associated TCR beta chains than in equally common others in a later analysis.

Trimming shortened V by 4 bases and J by 3 bases, and 17 bases separated the two germline ends. CDR1 is SGDLS, CDR2 YYNGEE, per germline. This CDR3 is 16 amino acids long. It was with 60 Vbeta and 13 Jbeta primers that the PCR ran. Profiling relied on immunoSEQ multiplex PCR, and the TCRdb table lists in-frame clones only, not all of them. The sample comprises about 150,000 clones, 55% to 85% of which are singletons, and around 2.2% rests with the top ten. Input material: PBMCs. The sequence was collected from a man aged 40-55 years in good health and CMV-seronegative. The chain has TRBV9 and TRBJ2-1; D may be TRBD1 (6 bases). CDR3 protein: CASSPRGSGGYNEQFF. CDR3 nucleotides: TGTGCCAGCAGCCCCAGGGGTAGTGGGGGCTACAATGAGCAGTTCTTC.